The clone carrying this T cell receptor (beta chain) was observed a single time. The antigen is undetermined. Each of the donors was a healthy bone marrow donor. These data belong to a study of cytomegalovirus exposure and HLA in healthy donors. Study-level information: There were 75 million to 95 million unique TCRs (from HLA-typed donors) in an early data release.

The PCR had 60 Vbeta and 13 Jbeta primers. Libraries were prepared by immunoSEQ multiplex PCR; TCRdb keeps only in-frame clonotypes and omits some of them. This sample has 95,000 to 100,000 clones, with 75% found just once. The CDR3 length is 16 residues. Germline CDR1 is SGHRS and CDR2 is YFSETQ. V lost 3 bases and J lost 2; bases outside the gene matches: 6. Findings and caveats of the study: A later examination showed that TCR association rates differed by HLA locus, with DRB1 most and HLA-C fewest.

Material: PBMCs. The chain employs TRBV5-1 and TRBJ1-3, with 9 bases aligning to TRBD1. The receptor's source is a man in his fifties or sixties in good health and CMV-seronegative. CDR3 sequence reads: CASSWTGARAGNTIYF. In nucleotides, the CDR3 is TGCGCCAGCAGCTGGACAGGGGCCCGAGCTGGAAACACCATATATTTT.